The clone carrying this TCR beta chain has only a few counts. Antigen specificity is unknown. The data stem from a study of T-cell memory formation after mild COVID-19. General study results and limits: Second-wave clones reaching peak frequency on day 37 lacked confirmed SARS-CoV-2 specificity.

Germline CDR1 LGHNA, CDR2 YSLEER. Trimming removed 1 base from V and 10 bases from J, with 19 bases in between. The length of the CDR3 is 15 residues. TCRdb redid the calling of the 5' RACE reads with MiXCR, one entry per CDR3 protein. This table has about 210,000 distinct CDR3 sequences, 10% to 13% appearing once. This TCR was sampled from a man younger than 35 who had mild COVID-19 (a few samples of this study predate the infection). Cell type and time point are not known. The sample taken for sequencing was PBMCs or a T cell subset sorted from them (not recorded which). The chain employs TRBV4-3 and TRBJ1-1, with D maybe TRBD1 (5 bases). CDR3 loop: CASSQVWGERGLAFF. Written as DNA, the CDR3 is TGCGCCAGCAGCCAAGTATGGGGGGAGAGGGGATTAGCTTTCTTT.